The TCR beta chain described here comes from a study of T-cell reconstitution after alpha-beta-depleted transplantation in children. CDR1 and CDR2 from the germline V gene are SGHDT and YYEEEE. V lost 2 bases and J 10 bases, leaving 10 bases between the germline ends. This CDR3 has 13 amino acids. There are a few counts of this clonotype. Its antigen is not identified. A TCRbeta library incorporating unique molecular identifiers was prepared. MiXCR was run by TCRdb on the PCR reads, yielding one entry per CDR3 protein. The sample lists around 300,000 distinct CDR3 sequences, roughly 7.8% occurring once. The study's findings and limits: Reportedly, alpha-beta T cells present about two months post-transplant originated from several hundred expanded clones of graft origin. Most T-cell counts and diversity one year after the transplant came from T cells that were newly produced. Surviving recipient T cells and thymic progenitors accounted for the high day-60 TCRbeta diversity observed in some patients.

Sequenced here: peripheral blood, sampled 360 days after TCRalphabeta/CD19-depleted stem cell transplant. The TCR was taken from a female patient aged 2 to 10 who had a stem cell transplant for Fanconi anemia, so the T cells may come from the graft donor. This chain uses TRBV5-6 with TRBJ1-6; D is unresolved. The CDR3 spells CASSFYEGSPLHF. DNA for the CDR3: TGTGCCAGCAGCTTTTATGAAGGATCACCCCTCCACTTT.